Presented here are 25 T cell receptor beta chains from one specimen sequenced in a study of blood T cell repertoires in COVID-19 (TCRdb year 2020). Library preparation was by the immunoSEQ multiplex PCR assay. The immuneACCESS repertoire file appears here via TCRdb, limited to in-frame rearrangements. These files lack a portion of the clones; in checked studies, under half of the deficit traces to unresolved V genes, and the cause of the others is not known. For this sample there are about 460,000 clones; 75% to 90% appear just once. Of the sample, under 9.5% is held by the ten largest clones. Sequencing was done on a sample of PBMCs or T cells enriched from blood (not recorded which). These receptors came from a woman aged 55-75 years who had recovered from COVID-19.

The chain recombines TRBV13 with TRBJ2-7, with D perhaps matching TRBD1 (5 bases). V lost 6 bases to trimming and J lost 1 base, with 10 bases between them. Germline V CDR1 and CDR2: PRHDT, FYEKMQ (reference sequence). The CDR3 has 13 residues. CDR3 in amino acids: CASRRTLSYEQYF. The CDR3 DNA is TGTGCCAGCAGGCGGACACTTTCCTACGAGCAGTACTTC.

The gene calls are TRBV19 and TRBJ1-2; 10 nucleotides align to TRBD1. Per the germline V gene, CDR1 is LNHDA and CDR2 is SQIVND (reference sequence). The V and J ends lost 11 bases and 2 bases, in that order; junction bases with no gene match: 11. CDR3 length equals 15 residues. This CDR3 is CASYSGQGRNYGYTF. In DNA, the CDR3 is TGTGCCTCCTACTCGGGACAGGGGCGAAACTATGGCTACACCTTC.

V gene TRBV5-1 combines with J gene TRBJ2-5; 11 bases fit TRBD2. The CDR3 consists of 20 residues. V lost 3 bases and J lost 1; bases outside the gene matches: 17. Germline loops: CDR1 SGHRS, CDR2 YFSETQ. The CDR3 DNA follows: TGCGCCAGCAGCTCACCTAGGGAGTTGGCTAGCGGGGGGCCCCAAGAGACCCAGTACTTC. Its protein is CASSSPRELASGGPQETQYF. The variable domain in full, completed from reference TRBV5-1 and TRBJ2-5, reads KAGVTQTPRYLIKTRGQQVTLSCSPISGHRSVSWYQQTPGQGLQFLFEYFSETQRNKGNFPGRFSGRQFSNSRSEMNVSTLELGDSALYLCASSSPRELASGGPQETQYFGPGTRLLVL.

The V gene is TRBV5-1, the J gene TRBJ1-4; D is unclear. Trimming stripped 0 bases from V and 4 bases from J, with 19 bases between. CDR1 and CDR2 from the germline V gene are SGHRS and YFSETQ. This CDR3 region has 18 residues. The CDR3 region has the DNA TGCGCCAGCAGCTTGGAGGAGGACCCACGCCACGATAATGAAAAACTGTTTTTT. It specifies CASSLEEDPRHDNEKLFF.

J is TRBJ1-2 and V is TRBV19; D is unresolved. CDR3 length equals 12 residues. Trimming took 4 bases from V and 6 from J, leaving 9 bases between them. Germline CDR1 LNHDA, CDR2 SQIVND (reference sequence). CDR3: CASSRGAHGYTF. Here the CDR3 DNA reads TGTGCCAGTAGTAGGGGAGCCCATGGCTACACCTTC.

This clone was detected only a few times. This chain uses TRBV9 with TRBJ1-6; D is unresolved. CDR1 is SGDLS and CDR2 is YYNGEE in the germline V gene. V dropped 3 bases and J dropped 0 bases, with 7 bases sitting between them. This CDR3 comprises 15 residues. CDR3 nucleotides: TGTGCCAGCAGCGGAGTAAGCTCCTATAATTCACCCCTCCACTTT. Translation gives CASSGVSSYNSPLHF. The variable domain in full, completed from reference TRBV9 and TRBJ1-6, reads DSGVTQTPKHLITATGQRVTLRCSPRSGDLSVYWYQQSLDQGLQFLIQYYNGEERAKGNILERFSAQQFPDLHSELNLSSLELGDSALYFCASSGVSSYNSPLHFGNGTRLTVT.

The chain carries TRBV7-9 and TRBJ2-7; D may be TRBD1 (6 bases). The V and J ends lost 4 bases and 3 bases respectively, with 16 bases between them. Germline-derived CDR1 and CDR2 are SEHNR and FQNEAQ (reference sequence). The CDR3 is made up of 15 amino acids. This CDR3 reads CASSSAGTKIYEQYF. The CDR3 nucleotides are TGTGCCAGCAGCTCCGCCGGGACAAAGATCTACGAGCAGTACTTC.

Regarding this clone: Other DNA variants within this sample encode the same CDR3. V usage is TRBV18 and J usage is TRBJ1-2, with 7 bases identical to TRBD1. V was clipped by 4 bases and J by 6 bases; unmatched bases: 2. Germline CDR1 KGHSH, CDR2 LQKENI. The CDR3 sequence is 12 residues long. DNA for the CDR3: TGTGCCAGCTCACGGCAGGGGGATGGCTACACCTTC. Its translation is CASSRQGDGYTF.

The genes are TRBV12-5 and TRBJ2-1; TRBD1 might be the D (6 bases). V lost 5 bases, J lost 3 bases, and 8 bases lay in between. Germline assignment: CDR1 LGHNT and CDR2 FRNRAP. This CDR3 spans 13 amino acids. In DNA, the CDR3 is TGTGCTAGTGGTGTGGGACACTACAATGAGCAGTTCTTC. Protein sequence: CASGVGHYNEQFF.

The chain recombines TRBV27 with TRBJ1-2; D is uncertain. V was shortened by 5 bases and J by 0 bases, with 22 bases between the two germline ends. This CDR3 is built from 18 residues. Per the germline V gene, CDR1 is MNHEY and CDR2 is SMNVEV (reference sequence). The CDR3 reads CASSPISPRHWANYGYTF. In DNA, the CDR3 is TGTGCCAGCAGTCCGATCTCACCCCGACATTGGGCTAACTATGGCTACACCTTC.

This clone occurred a few times. This chain joins TRBV27 and TRBJ1-1; TRBD1 matches at 7 bases. V shed 7 bases, J shed 0 bases, and the junction held 5 bases outside the gene matches. The CDR3 is made up of 14 amino acids. In germline, CDR1 is MNHEY, CDR2 SMNVEV (reference sequence). The CDR3 region has the DNA TGTGCCAGCACCCCGGGACAGATGAACACTGAAGCTTTCTTT. Translation: CASTPGQMNTEAFF.

V gene TRBV12-3 or TRBV12-4 combines with J gene TRBJ1-6; no reliable D call. V was cut by 7 bases and J by 13 bases, with 14 bases left in between. The CDR3 covers 12 residues. The CDR3: CASTRRVRPLHF. The CDR3 DNA reads as TGTGCCAGCACCAGGCGGGTTCGGCCCCTCCACTTT.

The chain links TRBV5-1 to TRBJ1-1; weak D call: TRBD1 (6 bases). The CDR3 has 14 amino acids. The germline V gene has CDR1 SGHRS and CDR2 YFSETQ. V was cut by 3 bases and J by 4 bases, with 13 bases left in between. The CDR3 nucleotides read TGCGCCAGCAGCTCCGCGGGAGGGGGCACTGAAGCTTTCTTT. Amino acids: CASSSAGGGTEAFF. Full variable domain (outside the CDR3, taken from reference TRBV5-1 and TRBJ1-1): KAGVTQTPRYLIKTRGQQVTLSCSPISGHRSVSWYQQTPGQGLQFLFEYFSETQRNKGNFPGRFSGRQFSNSRSEMNVSTLELGDSALYLCASSSAGGGTEAFFGQGTRLTVV.

The V gene is TRBV11-2, the J gene TRBJ2-6; D is ambiguous. The V end was cut by 4 bases, the J end by 1 base, with 8 bases between. The CDR3 totals 15 residues. Per germline, CDR1 SGHAT and CDR2 FQNNGV. CDR3 in amino acids: CASSSSVSGANVLTF. In DNA, the CDR3 is TGTGCCAGCAGCTCCTCAGTATCTGGGGCCAACGTCCTGACTTTC.

This clone was seen a few times. The rearrangement joins TRBV12-5 to TRBJ2-1, with D perhaps matching TRBD2 (7 bases). Per the germline V gene, CDR1 is LGHNT and CDR2 is FRNRAP. V was clipped by 6 bases and J by 2 bases, with 11 bases between them. This CDR3 is built from 14 residues. CDR3 sequence reads: CASGRGGPYNEQFF. The CDR3 DNA sequence: TGTGCTAGTGGGAGGGGGGGGCCCTACAATGAGCAGTTCTTC. The whole variable domain, filled in from reference TRBV12-5 and TRBJ2-1, reads DARVTQTPRHKVTEMGQEVTMRCQPILGHNTVFWYRQTMMQGLELLAYFRNRAPLDDSGMPKDRFSAEMPDATLATLKIQPSEPRDSAVYFCASGRGGPYNEQFFGPGTRLTVL.

This chain links TRBV11-2 with TRBJ1-6; no definite D call. Deletions cut 3 bases from V and 0 bases from J, with 9 bases between. Per germline, CDR1 SGHAT and CDR2 FQNNGV. This CDR3 contains 16 residues. The chain's CDR3 is CASSFGLSSYNSPLHF. In DNA form, the CDR3 reads TGTGCCAGCAGCTTCGGTTTAAGCTCCTATAATTCACCCCTCCACTTT.

The chain combines TRBV5-6 with TRBJ2-5; maybe TRBD1 (5 bases). Trimming removed 4 bases at V and 1 base at J, with 14 bases between. The V gene's germline CDR1 is SGHDT and CDR2 YYEEEE. The CDR3 is 15 amino acids. For the CDR3, the DNA is TGTGCCAGCAGCACCGGACACGGCATCCAAGAGACCCAGTACTTC. Its translation is CASSTGHGIQETQYF.

For this clone: Other DNA variants within this sample encode the same CDR3. V and J are TRBV5-1 and TRBJ2-5; 16 nucleotides align to TRBD2. J gave up 2 bases and V 4 bases, and 2 bases lay outside the gene matches. CDR1 and CDR2 from the germline V gene are SGHRS and YFSETQ. The CDR3 runs 16 residues. The CDR3 reads CASSMGLAGGQETQYF. For the CDR3, the DNA is TGCGCCAGCAGCATGGGACTAGCGGGGGGGCAAGAGACCCAGTACTTC.

V usage is TRBV6-5 and J usage is TRBJ1-5, with 8 nucleotides matching TRBD1. With V trimmed by 0 bases and J by 7 bases, 5 bases remained unmatched. Looked up from germline, CDR1 is MNHEY and CDR2 is SVGAGI. The CDR3 spans 15 residues. The DNA of the CDR3 is TGTGCCAGCAGTTACTCGCGTGGACAGGGCCAGCCCCAGCATTTT. It is translated as CASSYSRGQGQPQHF.

The rearrangement joins TRBV6-5 to TRBJ1-6; 9 bases match TRBD1. Germline loops: CDR1 MNHEY, CDR2 SVGAGI. Unmatched junction bases numbered 5, after V lost 5 bases and J lost 6 bases. The CDR3 extends over 15 amino acids. DNA for the CDR3: TGTGCCAGCAGTCCGACAGGGGGATTTAATTCACCCCTCCACTTT. Translation: CASSPTGGFNSPLHF.

V usage is TRBV28 and J usage is TRBJ1-2, with 7 bases matching TRBD1. Germline lookup yields CDR1 MDHEN and CDR2 SYDVKM. The CDR3 covers 15 residues. Trimming at V came to 3 bases and at J to 2 bases, leaving 6 bases not matched to a gene. The CDR3 reads CASSFPGQSNYGYTF. The CDR3 DNA sequence: TGTGCCAGCAGTTTCCCGGGACAGAGCAACTATGGCTACACCTTC.

This chain joins TRBV6-5 and TRBJ1-1, with D hard to call. The CDR3 sequence is 14 residues long. With 6 bases removed from V and 7 bases from J, the gap between germline ends came to 18 bases. Germline CDR1 reads MNHEY; CDR2 reads SVGAGI. DNA for the CDR3: TGTGCCAGCAGCCGGGATGATGACGTCGATGAAGCTTTCTTT. This codes for CASSRDDDVDEAFF.

This chain connects TRBV6-2 or TRBV6-3 to TRBJ2-7; 7 nucleotides line up with TRBD2. The CDR3 extends over 14 amino acids. Trimming took 0 bases from V and 5 from J; bases not matched to a gene: 4. Per the germline V gene, CDR1 is MNHEY and CDR2 is SVGEGT. For the CDR3, the DNA is TGTGCCAGCAGTTACTCGGGAGGGTGGCACGAGCAGTACGTC. Translating it yields CASSYSGGWHEQYV.

This clone occurred once. This chain joins TRBV4-1 and TRBJ1-6; possibly TRBD1 for D (6 bases). V lost 4 bases, J lost 5 bases, and 21 bases lay in between. The CDR3 totals 18 residues. Germline V gene lookup returns CDR1 MGHRA and CDR2 YSYEKL. CDR3 bases: TGCGCCAGCAGCCTCGAAAGGGGGGGACCTTCGAATAATTCACCCCTCCACTTT. As protein: CASSLERGGPSNNSPLHF.

The chain uses TRBV9 and TRBJ2-2, with TRBD1 as a possible D gene (5 bases). Per germline, CDR1 SGDLS and CDR2 YYNGEE. The CDR3 is 13 residues long. Trimming cost V 3 bases and J 8 bases, with 11 bases left between them. The CDR3, as DNA: TGTGCCAGCAGCGGATTCCGGACAGGGGAGCTGTTTTTT. Its translation: CASSGFRTGELFF.